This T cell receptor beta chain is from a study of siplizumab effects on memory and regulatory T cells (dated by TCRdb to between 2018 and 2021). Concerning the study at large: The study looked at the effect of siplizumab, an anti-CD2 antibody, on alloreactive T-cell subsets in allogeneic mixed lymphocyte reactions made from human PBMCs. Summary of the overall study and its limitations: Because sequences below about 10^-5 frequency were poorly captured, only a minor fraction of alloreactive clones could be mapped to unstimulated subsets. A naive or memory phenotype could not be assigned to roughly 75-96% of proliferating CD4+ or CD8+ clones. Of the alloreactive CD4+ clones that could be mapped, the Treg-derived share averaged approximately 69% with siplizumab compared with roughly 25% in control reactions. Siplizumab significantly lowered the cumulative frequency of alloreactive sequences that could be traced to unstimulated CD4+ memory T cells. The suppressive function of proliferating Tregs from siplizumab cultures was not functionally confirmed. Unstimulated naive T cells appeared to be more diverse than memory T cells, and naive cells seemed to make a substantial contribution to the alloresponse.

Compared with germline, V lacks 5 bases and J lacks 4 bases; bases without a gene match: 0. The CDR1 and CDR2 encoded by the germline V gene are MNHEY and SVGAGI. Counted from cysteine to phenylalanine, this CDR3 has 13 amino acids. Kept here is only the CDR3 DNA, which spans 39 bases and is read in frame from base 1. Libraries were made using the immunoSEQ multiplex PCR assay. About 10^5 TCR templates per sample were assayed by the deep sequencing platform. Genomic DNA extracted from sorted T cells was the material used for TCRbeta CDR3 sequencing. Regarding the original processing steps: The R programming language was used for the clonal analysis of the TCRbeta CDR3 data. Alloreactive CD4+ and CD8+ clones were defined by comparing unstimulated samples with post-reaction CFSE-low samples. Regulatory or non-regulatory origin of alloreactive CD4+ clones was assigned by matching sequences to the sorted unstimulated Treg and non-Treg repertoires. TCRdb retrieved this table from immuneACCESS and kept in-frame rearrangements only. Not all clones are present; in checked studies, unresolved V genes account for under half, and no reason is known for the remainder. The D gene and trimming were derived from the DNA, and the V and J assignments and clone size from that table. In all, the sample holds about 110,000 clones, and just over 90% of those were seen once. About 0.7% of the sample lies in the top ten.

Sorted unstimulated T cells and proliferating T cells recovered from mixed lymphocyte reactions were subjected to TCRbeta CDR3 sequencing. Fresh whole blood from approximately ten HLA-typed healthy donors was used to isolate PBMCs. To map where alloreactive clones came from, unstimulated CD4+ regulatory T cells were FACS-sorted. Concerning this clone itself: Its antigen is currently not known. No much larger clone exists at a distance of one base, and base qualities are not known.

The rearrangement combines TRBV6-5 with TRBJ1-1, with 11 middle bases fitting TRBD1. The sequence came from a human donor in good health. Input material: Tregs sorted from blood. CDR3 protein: CASSGTGGTEAFF. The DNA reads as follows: TGTGCCAGCAGTGGGACAGGGGGCACTGAAGCTTTCTTT.